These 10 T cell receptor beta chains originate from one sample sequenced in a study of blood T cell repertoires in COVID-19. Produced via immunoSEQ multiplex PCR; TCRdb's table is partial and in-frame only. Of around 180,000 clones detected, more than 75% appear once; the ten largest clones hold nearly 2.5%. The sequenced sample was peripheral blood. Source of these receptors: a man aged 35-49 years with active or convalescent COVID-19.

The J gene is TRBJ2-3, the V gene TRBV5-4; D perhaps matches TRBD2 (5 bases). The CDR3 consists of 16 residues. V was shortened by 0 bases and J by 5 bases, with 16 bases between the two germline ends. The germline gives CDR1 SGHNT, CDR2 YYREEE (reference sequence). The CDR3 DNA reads TGTGCCAGCAGCTTGGCCGGGCGGGCAGAGGTAGATACGCAGTATTTT. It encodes CASSLAGRAEVDTQYF.

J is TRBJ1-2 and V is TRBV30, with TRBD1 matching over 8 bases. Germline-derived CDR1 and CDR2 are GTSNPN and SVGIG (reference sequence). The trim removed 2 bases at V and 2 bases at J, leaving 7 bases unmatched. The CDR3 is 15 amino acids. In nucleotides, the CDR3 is TGTGCCTGGAGTCCCCGGACAGGGTCGAACTATGGCTACACCTTC. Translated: CAWSPRTGSNYGYTF.

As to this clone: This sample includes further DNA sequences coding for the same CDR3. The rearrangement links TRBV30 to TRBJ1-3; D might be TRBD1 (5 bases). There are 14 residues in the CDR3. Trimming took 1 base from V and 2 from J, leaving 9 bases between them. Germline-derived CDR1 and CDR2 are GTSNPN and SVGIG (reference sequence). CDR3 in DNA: TGTGCCTGGAGTGAAAGGGGCCCTGGAAACACCATATATTTT. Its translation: CAWSERGPGNTIYF.

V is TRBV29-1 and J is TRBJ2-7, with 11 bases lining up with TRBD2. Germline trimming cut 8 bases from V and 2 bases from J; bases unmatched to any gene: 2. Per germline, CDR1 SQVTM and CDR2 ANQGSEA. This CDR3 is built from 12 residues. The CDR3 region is CSFSGGAYEQYF. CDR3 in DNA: TGCAGCTTTAGCGGGGGGGCCTACGAGCAGTACTTC.

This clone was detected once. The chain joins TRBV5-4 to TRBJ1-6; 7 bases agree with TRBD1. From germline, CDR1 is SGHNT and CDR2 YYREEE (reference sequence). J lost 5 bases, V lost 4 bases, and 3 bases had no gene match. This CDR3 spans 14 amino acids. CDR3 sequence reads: CASSPTGDNSPLHF. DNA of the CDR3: TGTGCCAGCAGCCCTACAGGGGATAATTCACCCCTCCACTTT.

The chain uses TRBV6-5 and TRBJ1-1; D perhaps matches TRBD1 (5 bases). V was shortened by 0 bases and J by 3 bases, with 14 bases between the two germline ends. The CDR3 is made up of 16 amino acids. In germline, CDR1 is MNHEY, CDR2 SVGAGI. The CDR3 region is CASSYSLLQVHTEAFF. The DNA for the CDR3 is TGTGCCAGCAGTTACTCTCTATTACAGGTACACACTGAAGCTTTCTTT.

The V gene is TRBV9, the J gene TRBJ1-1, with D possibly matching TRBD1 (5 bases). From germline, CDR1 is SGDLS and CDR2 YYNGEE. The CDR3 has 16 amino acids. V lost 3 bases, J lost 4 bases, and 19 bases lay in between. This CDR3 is CASSEPLKGAGTEAFF. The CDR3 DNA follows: TGTGCCAGCAGCGAGCCCCTCAAAGGGGCCGGCACTGAAGCTTTCTTT.

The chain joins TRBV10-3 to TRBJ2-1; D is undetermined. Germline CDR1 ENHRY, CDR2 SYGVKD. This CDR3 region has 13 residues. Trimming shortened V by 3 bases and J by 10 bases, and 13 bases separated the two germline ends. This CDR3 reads CAISDHPRREQFF. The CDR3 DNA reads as TGTGCCATCAGTGATCACCCCCGTCGGGAGCAGTTCTTC.

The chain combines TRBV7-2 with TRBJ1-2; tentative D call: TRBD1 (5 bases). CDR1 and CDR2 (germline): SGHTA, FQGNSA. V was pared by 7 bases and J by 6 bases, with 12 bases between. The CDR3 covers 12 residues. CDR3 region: CASTGFLDGYTF. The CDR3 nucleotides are TGTGCCAGCACAGGGTTCTTGGATGGCTACACCTTC.

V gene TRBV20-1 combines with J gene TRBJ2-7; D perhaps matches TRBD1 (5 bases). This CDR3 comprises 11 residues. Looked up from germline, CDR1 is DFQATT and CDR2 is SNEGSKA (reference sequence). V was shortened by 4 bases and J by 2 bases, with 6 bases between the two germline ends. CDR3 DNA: TGCAGTGCTAAAGGGGCCTACGAGCAGTACTTC. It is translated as CSAKGAYEQYF.